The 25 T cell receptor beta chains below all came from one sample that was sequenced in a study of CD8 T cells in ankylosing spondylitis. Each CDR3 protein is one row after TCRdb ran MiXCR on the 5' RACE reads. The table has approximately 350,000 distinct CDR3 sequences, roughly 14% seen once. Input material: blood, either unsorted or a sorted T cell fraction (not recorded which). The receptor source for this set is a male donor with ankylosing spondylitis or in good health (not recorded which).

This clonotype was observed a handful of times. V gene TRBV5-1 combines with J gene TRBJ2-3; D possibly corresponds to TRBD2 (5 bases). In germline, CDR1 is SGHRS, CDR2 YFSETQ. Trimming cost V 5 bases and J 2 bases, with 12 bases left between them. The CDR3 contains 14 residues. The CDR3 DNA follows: TGCGCCAGCAGAACGGGGAACCCCACAGATACGCAGTATTTT. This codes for CASRTGNPTDTQYF.

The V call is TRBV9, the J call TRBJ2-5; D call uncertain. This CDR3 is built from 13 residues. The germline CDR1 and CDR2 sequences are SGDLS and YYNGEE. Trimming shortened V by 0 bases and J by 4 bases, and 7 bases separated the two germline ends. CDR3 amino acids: CASSVGPAETQYF. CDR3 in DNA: TGTGCCAGCAGCGTAGGTCCGGCAGAGACCCAGTACTTC.

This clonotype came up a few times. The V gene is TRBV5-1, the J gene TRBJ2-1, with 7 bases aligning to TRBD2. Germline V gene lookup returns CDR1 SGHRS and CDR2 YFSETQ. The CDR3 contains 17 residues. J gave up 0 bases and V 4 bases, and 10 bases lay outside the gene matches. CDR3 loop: CASSLMTSSSSYNEQFF. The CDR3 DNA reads TGCGCCAGCAGCCTAATGACTAGCTCGAGCTCCTACAATGAGCAGTTCTTC.

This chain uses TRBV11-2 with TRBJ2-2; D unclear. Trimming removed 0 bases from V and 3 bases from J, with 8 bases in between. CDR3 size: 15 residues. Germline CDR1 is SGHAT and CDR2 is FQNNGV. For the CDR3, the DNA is TGTGCCAGCAGCTTAGATCGAGTCCACACCGGGGAGCTGTTTTTT. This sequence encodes CASSLDRVHTGELFF.

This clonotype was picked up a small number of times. Here the CDR3 reads CASSSRLAGGHIQYF. Here the CDR3 DNA reads TGTGCCAGCAGTTCTCGCCTAGCGGGGGGGCACATTCAGTACTTC. The chain carries TRBV12-3 or TRBV12-4 and TRBJ2-4, with TRBD2 matching 12 bases. V dropped 4 bases and J dropped 8; count of bases not matched to a gene: 6. This CDR3 is 15 amino acids long.

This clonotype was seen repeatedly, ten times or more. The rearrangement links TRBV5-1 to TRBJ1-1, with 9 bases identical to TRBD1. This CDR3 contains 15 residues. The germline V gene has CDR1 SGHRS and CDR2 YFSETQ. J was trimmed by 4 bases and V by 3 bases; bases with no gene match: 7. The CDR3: CASSSGTGIRTEAFF. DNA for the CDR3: TGCGCCAGCAGCTCCGGGACAGGGATTCGCACTGAAGCTTTCTTT.

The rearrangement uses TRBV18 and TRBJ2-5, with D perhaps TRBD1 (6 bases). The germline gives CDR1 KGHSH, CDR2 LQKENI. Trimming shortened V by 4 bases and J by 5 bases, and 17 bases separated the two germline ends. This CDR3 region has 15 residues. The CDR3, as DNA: TGTGCCAGCTCACGACGGGACACCCTAGGGGAGACCCAGTACTTC. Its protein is CASSRRDTLGETQYF.

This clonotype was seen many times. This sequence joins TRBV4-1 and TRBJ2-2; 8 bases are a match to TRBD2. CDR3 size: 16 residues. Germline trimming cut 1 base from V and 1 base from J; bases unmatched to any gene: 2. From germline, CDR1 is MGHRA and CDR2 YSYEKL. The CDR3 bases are TGCGCCAGCAGCCAAGTACTAGCGGAGAACACCGGGGAGCTGTTTTTT. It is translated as CASSQVLAENTGELFF.

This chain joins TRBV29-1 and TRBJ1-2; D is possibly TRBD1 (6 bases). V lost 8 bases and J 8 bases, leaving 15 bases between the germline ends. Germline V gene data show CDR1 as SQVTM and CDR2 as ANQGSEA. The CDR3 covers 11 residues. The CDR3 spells CSTRGGDGYTF. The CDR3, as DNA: TGCAGCACAAGGGGGGGGGACGGCTACACCTTC. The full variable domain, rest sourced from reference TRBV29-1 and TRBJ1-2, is SAVISQKPSRDICQRGTSLTIQCQVDSQVTMMFWYRQQPGQSLTLIATANQGSEATYESGFVIDKFPISRPNLTFSTLTVSNMSPEDSSIYLCSTRGGDGYTFGSGTRLTVV.

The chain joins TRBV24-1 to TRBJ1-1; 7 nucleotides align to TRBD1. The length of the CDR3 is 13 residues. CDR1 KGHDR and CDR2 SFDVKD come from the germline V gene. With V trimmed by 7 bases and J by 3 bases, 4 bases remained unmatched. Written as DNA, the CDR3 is TGTGCCACCAGAAAGGGGGCGGACACTGAAGCTTTCTTT. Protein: CATRKGADTEAFF.

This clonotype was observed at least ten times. This CDR3 reads CASSYHAGVGGEQYF. In DNA form, the CDR3 reads TGTGCCAGCAGTTACCACGCGGGAGTAGGAGGCGAGCAGTACTTC. The chain uses TRBV6-5 and TRBJ2-7; 7 nucleotides line up with TRBD2. Unmatched junction bases numbered 10, after V lost 2 bases and J lost 6 bases. CDR1 and CDR2 from the germline V gene are MNHEY and SVGAGI. This CDR3 has 15 residues.

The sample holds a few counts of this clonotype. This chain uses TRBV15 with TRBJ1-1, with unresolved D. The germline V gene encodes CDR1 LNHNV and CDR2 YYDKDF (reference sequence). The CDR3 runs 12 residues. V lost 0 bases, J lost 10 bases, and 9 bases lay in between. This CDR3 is CATSRDKWGAFF. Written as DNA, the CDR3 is TGTGCCACCAGCAGAGATAAGTGGGGAGCTTTCTTT. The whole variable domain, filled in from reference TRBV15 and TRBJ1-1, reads DAMVIQNPRYQVTQFGKPVTLSCSQTLNHNVMYWYQQKSSQAPKLLFHYYDKDFNNEADTPDNFQSRRPNTSFCFLDIRSPGLGDTAMYLCATSRDKWGAFFGQGTRLTVV.

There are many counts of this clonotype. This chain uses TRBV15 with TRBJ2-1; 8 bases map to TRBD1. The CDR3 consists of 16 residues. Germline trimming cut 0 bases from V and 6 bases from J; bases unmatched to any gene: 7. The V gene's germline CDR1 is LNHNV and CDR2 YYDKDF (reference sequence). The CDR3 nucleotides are TGTGCCACCAGCAGAGATCAAGGACAGGGATCCAATGAGCAGTTCTTC. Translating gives CATSRDQGQGSNEQFF.

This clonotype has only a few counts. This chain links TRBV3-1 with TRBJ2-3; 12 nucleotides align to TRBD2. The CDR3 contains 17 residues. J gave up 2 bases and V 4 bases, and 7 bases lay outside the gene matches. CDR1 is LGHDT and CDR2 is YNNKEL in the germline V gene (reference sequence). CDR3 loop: CASSLRLAGDNTDTQYF. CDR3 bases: TGTGCCAGCAGCCTACGACTAGCGGGAGACAACACAGATACGCAGTATTTT.

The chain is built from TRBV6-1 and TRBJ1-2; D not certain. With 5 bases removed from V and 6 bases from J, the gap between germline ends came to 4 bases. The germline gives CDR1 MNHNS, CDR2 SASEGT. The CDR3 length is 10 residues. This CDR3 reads CASSLDGYTF. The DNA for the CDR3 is TGTGCCAGCAGTCTCGATGGCTACACCTTC.

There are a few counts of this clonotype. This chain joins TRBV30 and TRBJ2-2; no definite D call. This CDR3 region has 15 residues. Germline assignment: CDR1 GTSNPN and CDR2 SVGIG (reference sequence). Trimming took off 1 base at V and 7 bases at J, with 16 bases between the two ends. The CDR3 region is CAWSEPPALFGELFF. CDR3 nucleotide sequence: TGTGCCTGGAGTGAACCCCCCGCTTTATTCGGGGAGCTGTTTTTT. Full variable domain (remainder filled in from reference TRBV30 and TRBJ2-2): SQTIHQWPATLVQPVGSPLSLECTVEGTSNPNLYWYRQAAGRGLQLLFYSVGIGQISSEVPQNLSASRPQDRQFILSSKKLLLSDSGFYLCAWSEPPALFGELFFGEGSRLTVL.

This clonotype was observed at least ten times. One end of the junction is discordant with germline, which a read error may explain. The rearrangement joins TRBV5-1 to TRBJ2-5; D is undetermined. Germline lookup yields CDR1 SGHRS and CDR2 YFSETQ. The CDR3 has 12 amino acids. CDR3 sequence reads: CASSLRQETQYF. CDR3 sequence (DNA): TGTGCCAGCAGCTTACGGCAAGAGACCCAGTACTTC. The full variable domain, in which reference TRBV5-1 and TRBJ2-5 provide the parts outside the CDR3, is KAGVTQTPRYLIKTRGQQVTLSCSPISGHRSVSWYQQTPGQGLQFLFEYFSETQRNKGNFPGRFSGRQFSNSRSEMNVSTLELGDSALYLCASSLRQETQYFGPGTRLLVL.

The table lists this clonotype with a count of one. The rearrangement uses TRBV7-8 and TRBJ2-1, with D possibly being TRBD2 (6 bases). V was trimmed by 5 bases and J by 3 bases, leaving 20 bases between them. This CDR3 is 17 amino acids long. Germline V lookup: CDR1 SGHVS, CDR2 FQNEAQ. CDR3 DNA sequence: TGTGCCAGCAGCCCATTCCCCTCTAGCGTGAACTACAATGAGCAGTTCTTC. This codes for CASSPFPSSVNYNEQFF.

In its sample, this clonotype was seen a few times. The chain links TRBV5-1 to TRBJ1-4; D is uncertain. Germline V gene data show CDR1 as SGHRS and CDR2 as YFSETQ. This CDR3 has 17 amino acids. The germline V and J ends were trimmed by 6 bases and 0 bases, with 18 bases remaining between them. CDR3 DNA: TGCGCCAGCAAAAGGCAACCGGCCCCTGCAACTAATGAAAAACTGTTTTTT. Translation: CASKRQPAPATNEKLFF.

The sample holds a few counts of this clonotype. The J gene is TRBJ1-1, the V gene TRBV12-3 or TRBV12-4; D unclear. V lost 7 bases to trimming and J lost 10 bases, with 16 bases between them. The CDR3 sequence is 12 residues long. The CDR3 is CASKSGPLRAFF. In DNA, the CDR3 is TGTGCCAGCAAGTCGGGTCCCCTACGAGCTTTCTTT.

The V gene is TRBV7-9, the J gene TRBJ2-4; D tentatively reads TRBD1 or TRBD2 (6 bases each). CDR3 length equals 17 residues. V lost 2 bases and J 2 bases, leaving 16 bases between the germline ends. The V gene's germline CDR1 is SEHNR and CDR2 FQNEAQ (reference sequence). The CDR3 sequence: CASSLFGGHQTKNIQYF. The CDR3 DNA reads TGTGCCAGCAGCTTATTTGGGGGGCATCAGACCAAAAACATTCAGTACTTC.

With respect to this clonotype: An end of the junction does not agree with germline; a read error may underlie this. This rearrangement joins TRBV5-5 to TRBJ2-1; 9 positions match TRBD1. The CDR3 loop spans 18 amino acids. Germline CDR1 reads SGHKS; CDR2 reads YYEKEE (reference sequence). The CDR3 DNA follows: TGTGCCAGCAGCTTGGCCAAGGACAGGGGCCCTAGATACAGTGAGCAGTTCTTC. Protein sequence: CASSLAKDRGPRYSEQFF.

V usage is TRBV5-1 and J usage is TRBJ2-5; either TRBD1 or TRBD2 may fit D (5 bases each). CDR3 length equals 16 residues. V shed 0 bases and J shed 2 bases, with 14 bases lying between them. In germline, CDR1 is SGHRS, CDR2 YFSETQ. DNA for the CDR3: TGCGCCAGCAGCTTGGGAATTTCGGGACCACAAGAGACCCAGTACTTC. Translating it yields CASSLGISGPQETQYF.

CDR3 DNA sequence: TGTGCCAGCAGCTTAGAGGGTCACAGGGGCACTGAAGCTTTCTTT. Protein sequence: CASSLEGHRGTEAFF. V usage is TRBV7-2 and J usage is TRBJ1-1; 7 nucleotides align to TRBD1. The ends lost 1 base at V and 4 bases at J; junction bases unmatched: 6. The length of the CDR3 is 15 residues. In germline, CDR1 is SGHTA, CDR2 FQGNSA.

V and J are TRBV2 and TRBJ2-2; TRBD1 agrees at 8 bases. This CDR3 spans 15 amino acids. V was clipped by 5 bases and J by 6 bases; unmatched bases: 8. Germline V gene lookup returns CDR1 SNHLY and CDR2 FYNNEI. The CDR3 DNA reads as TGTGCCAGCAGTCGCGGACAGGGCGGGGCCGGGGAGCTGTTTTTT. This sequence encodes CASSRGQGGAGELFF.